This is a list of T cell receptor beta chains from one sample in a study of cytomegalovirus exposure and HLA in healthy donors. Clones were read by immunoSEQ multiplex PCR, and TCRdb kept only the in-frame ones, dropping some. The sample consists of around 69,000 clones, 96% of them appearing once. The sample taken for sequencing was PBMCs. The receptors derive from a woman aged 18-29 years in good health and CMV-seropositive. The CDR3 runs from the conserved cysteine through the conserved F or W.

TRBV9,CASSEGQSSYNEQFF
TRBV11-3,CASSLHTGELFF
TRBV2,CASRKAGSGEQFF
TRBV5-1,CASSRRSGPTYEQYF
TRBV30,CAWSVRTGSYNEQFF
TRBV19,CASSMGQRNEKLFF
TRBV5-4,CASSLGSVVSGNTIYF
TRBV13,CASSHRVAPLVESSYNEQFF
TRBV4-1,CASSQPYGAGVGDEQYF
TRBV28,CASSSPGKANEKLFF
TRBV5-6,CASSWGGSYNEQFF
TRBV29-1,CSAYTPDRVPPEQYF
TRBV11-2,CASSLVGTGAETQYF
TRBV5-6,CASSWTGISYEQYF
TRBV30,CAWSGVTSYEQYF
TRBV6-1,CASGRQFVVGAFF
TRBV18,CASSHADTVGETQYF
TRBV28,CASSLQGAYEQYF
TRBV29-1,CSVRDYQVGELFF
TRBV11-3,CASSLGASLQETQYF
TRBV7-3,CASSQGVGGVTDTQYF
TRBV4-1,CASSQGVAQGKDKNIQYF
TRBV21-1,CASSKLPRGTDTQYF
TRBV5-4,CASSLGLAGFEQYF
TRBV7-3,CASSFRGRSTDTQYF
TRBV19,CASSASSTSGGVYNEQFF
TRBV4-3,CASSGFGTGHYEQYF
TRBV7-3,CASSLTSGSTDTQYF
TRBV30,CAWSSGVTSSNEQFF
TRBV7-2,CASSTDRTQETQYF
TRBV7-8,CASSLIGRGLAGETQYF
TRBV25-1,CASSEPGLAGSSYEQYF
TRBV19,CASSTTGGAFF
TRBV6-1,CASSGGQSFSYEQYF
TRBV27,CASSLLAGAGTGELFF
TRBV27,CASNPGQGQAEAFF
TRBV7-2,CASSLTSRGAGNTIYF
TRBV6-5,CASSYFGTYEQYF
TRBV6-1,CASRSRQSMNTEAFF
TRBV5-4,CASSEKMTGWETQYF
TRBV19,CASSLSSYNEQFF